These 30 T cell receptor beta chains were all obtained from the same sample, sequenced in a study of blood T cell repertoires in COVID-19 (dated by TCRdb to the early 2020s). Libraries were constructed by the immunoSEQ multiplex PCR assay. TCRdb carries this immuneACCESS record with in-frame sequences only. Its versions omit some clonotypes, under half of them owing to an unresolved V gene in the studies checked, with the rest unexplained. This sample holds more than 350,000 clones; around 90% were observed only once. The ten largest clonotypes hold 3% of the sample. Sequencing was done on a sample of peripheral blood. These receptors all stem from a woman under 40 with COVID-19, enrolled during active disease.

The CDR3 coding sequence is TGTGCCAGCAGTGGTACAGGGGGCGAGGGCGGTGAAGCTTTCTTT. Translated: CASSGTGGEGGEAFF. The chain uses TRBV6-4 and TRBJ1-1; 9 bases are shared with TRBD1. The CDR3 is 15 amino acids. Germline CDR1 is MRHNA and CDR2 is SNTAGT. V trimming: 4 bases; J trimming: 7 bases; junction bases outside the gene matches: 10.

J is TRBJ1-1 and V is TRBV6-5; D is possibly TRBD1 (5 bases). V gave up 5 bases and J gave up 0 bases, with 13 bases separating them. The CDR3 is 15 amino acids. CDR1 is MNHEY and CDR2 is SVGAGI in the germline V gene. The CDR3 nucleotides are TGTGCCAGCAGTAGGGGAATAGCTTTGAACACTGAAGCTTTCTTT. Amino acid sequence: CASSRGIALNTEAFF.

The chain links TRBV28 to TRBJ1-2; 10 nucleotides align to TRBD1. The V and J ends lost 5 bases and 2 bases, in that order; junction bases with no gene match: 11. The CDR3 has 17 amino acids. Germline loops: CDR1 MDHEN, CDR2 SYDVKM. This CDR3 is CASSPVLRDRGNYGYTF. CDR3 coding DNA: TGTGCCAGCAGTCCCGTTCTCCGGGACAGGGGCAACTATGGCTACACCTTC.

The CDR3 sequence is CASSLAERGQETQYF. The DNA for the CDR3 is TGTGCCAGCAGCTTAGCTGAGCGGGGGCAAGAGACCCAGTACTTC. The chain links TRBV7-2 to TRBJ2-5; TRBD2 aligns across 8 bases. The V gene end was trimmed by 0 bases and the J gene end by 2 bases; junction bases not matched to a gene: 2. The CDR3 runs 15 residues. Germline V gene lookup returns CDR1 SGHTA and CDR2 FQGNSA.

The V call is TRBV3-1 (or the pseudogene TRBV3-2), the J call TRBJ2-1; D is unclear. Trimming cost V 6 bases and J 8 bases, with 14 bases left between them. Germline V lookup: CDR1 LGHDT, CDR2 YNNKEL (reference sequence). The CDR3 runs to 13 residues. The CDR3 region has the DNA TGTGCCAGCAGTCCCCTGCTAGTGGATGAGCAGTTCTTC. It encodes CASSPLLVDEQFF.

This clone turned up a few times. The rearrangement uses TRBV28 and TRBJ1-2; D gene unclear. Germline V CDR1 and CDR2: MDHEN, SYDVKM. Trimming took 7 bases from V and 1 from J, leaving 10 bases between them. This CDR3 is built from 13 residues. CDR3 sequence (DNA): TGTGCCAGCACCACCGGGGTTAACTATGGCTACACCTTC. It is translated as CASTTGVNYGYTF.

This sequence joins TRBV11-2 and TRBJ2-3; possibly TRBD1 for D (6 bases). This CDR3 has 16 amino acids. Germline-derived CDR1 and CDR2 are SGHAT and FQNNGV. Trimming took 5 bases from V and 0 from J, leaving 15 bases between them. In nucleotides, the CDR3 is TGTGCCAGCAGCCTTGGACAGCACCCTAGCACAGATACGCAGTATTTT. It translates to CASSLGQHPSTDTQYF.

The chain joins TRBV20-1 to TRBJ1-4; D gene uncertain. Germline CDR1 is DFQATT and CDR2 is SNEGSKA (reference sequence). V was pared by 1 base and J by 8 bases, with 5 bases between. This CDR3 is built from 11 residues. CDR3 in DNA: TGCAGTGCTAGAGCGGAGGAAAAACTGTTTTTT. It encodes CSARAEEKLFF.

The CDR3 DNA follows: TGTGCCAGCAGCTCCAGGGGGCTAAGCACCGGGGAGCTGTTTTTT. Encoded protein: CASSSRGLSTGELFF. The chain is built from TRBV6-5 and TRBJ2-2; TRBD1 matches 8 bases. CDR3 length: 15 amino acids. Trimming at V came to 6 bases and at J to 4 bases, leaving 7 bases not matched to a gene. Per germline, CDR1 MNHEY and CDR2 SVGAGI.

The V and J genes are TRBV7-9 and TRBJ2-1; 7 nucleotides agree with TRBD2. J gave up 7 bases and V 7 bases, and 19 bases lay outside the gene matches. The length of the CDR3 is 17 residues. Germline loops: CDR1 SEHNR, CDR2 FQNEAQ (reference sequence). CDR3 sequence reads: CASTTKMGGFFGNEQFF. CDR3 bases: TGTGCCAGCACGACCAAAATGGGGGGGTTTTTTGGAAATGAGCAGTTCTTC.

The DNA for the CDR3 is TGTGCCAGCAGACCAGGACAGGGGGTTAGCAATCAGCCCCAGCATTTT. It yields the protein CASRPGQGVSNQPQHF. The chain has TRBV5-5 and TRBJ1-5; 10 positions agree with TRBD1. V lost 5 bases to trimming and J lost 0 bases; unmatched junction nucleotides: 5. Germline CDR1 reads SGHKS; CDR2 reads YYEKEE (reference sequence). The CDR3 runs to 16 residues.

The rearrangement uses TRBV6-2 or TRBV6-3 and TRBJ1-2; D is ambiguous. Germline CDR1 reads MNHEY; CDR2 reads SVGEGT. CDR3 length: 13 residues. V lost 2 bases to trimming and J lost 3 bases, with 7 bases between them. CDR3 amino acids: CASSYSVDYGYTF. The CDR3 DNA follows: TGTGCCAGCAGTTACAGCGTGGACTATGGCTACACCTTC.

The chain employs TRBV5-1 and TRBJ2-2, with a possible D match to TRBD1 (6 bases). This CDR3 region has 15 residues. Deletions cut 3 bases from V and 0 bases from J, with 9 bases between. Germline CDR1 reads SGHRS; CDR2 reads YFSETQ. For the CDR3, the DNA is TGCGCCAGCAGCTACCGGGACACGAACACCGGGGAGCTGTTTTTT. Protein: CASSYRDTNTGELFF.

The gene calls are TRBV5-4 and TRBJ1-2; a weak D match, TRBD1 (6 bases). The V gene lost 3 bases and the J gene lost 1 base, with 16 bases spanning the gap. Germline V gene sequence: CDR1 SGHNT, CDR2 YYREEE (reference sequence). CDR3 length: 16 amino acids. Here the CDR3 reads CASSSIRTANNYGYTF. CDR3 nucleotides: TGTGCCAGCAGCTCCATCAGGACAGCAAATAACTATGGCTACACCTTC.

The rearrangement links TRBV18 to TRBJ2-5, with D uncertain. The CDR3 sequence is 14 residues long. CDR1 is KGHSH and CDR2 is LQKENI in the germline V gene. Trimming removed 0 bases at V and 5 bases at J, with 10 bases between. This CDR3 reads CASSPPLVRETQYF. The CDR3 DNA reads as TGTGCCAGCTCACCACCGCTTGTCCGGGAGACCCAGTACTTC.

As concerns this clone: An end of the junction differs from the germline gene, which may be a read error. V gene TRBV3-1 (or the pseudogene TRBV3-2) combines with J gene TRBJ1-1, with TRBD1 matching 8 bases. In germline, CDR1 is LGHDT, CDR2 YNNKEL (reference sequence). The CDR3 length is 13 residues. CDR3 DNA: TGTGCCAGCAGCCAGGTTACCGGGACAGGAACTGACTTT. The encoded protein is CASSQVTGTGTDF.

The chain has TRBV29-1 and TRBJ2-1; D perhaps matches TRBD1 (6 bases). The CDR3 runs to 13 residues. The germline gives CDR1 SQVTM, CDR2 ANQGSEA. V gave up 8 bases and J gave up 5 bases, with 16 bases separating them. In DNA form, the CDR3 reads TGCAGCTCAACGGGACATACCAACAATGAGCAGTTCTTC. The encoded protein is CSSTGHTNNEQFF.

The V and J genes are TRBV2 and TRBJ2-1, with TRBD2 matching over 7 bases. Germline CDR1 SNHLY, CDR2 FYNNEI. The V and J ends lost 6 bases and 0 bases, in that order; junction bases with no gene match: 8. CDR3 size: 16 residues. CDR3 residues: CASRTGLSGSYNEQFF. The CDR3 DNA follows: TGTGCCAGCAGGACGGGACTATCTGGCTCCTACAATGAGCAGTTCTTC. The complete variable domain, with remaining parts taken from reference TRBV2 and TRBJ2-1, reads EPEVTQTPSHQVTQMGQEVILRCVPISNHLYFYWYRQILGQKVEFLVSFYNNEISEKSEIFDDQFSVERPDGSNFTLKIRSTKLEDSAMYFCASRTGLSGSYNEQFFGPGTRLTVL.

The chain employs TRBV9 and TRBJ2-1; 12 nucleotides align to TRBD2. The junction had 15 bases not matched to a gene; V was cut back by 4 bases and J by 10 bases. CDR3 length: 17 residues. Germline V gene lookup returns CDR1 SGDLS and CDR2 YYNGEE. The CDR3 region is CASSPARSSGRAGEQFF. The DNA for the CDR3 is TGTGCCAGCAGCCCTGCAAGGTCTAGCGGGAGGGCCGGGGAGCAGTTCTTC.

This chain links TRBV12-3 or TRBV12-4 with TRBJ1-1, with D perhaps TRBD1 (5 bases). The CDR3 spans 13 residues. Trimming stripped 4 bases from V and 4 bases from J, with 10 bases between. CDR3: CASSWGGSTEAFF. The DNA of the CDR3 is TGTGCCAGCAGTTGGGGGGGGAGCACTGAAGCTTTCTTT.

With regard to this clone: Other DNA sequences of this sample code for an identical CDR3. V is TRBV5-4 and J is TRBJ2-3; 10 bases agree with TRBD2. The length of the CDR3 is 15 residues. V lost 5 bases, J lost 0 bases, and 3 bases stayed unmatched. Per the germline V gene, CDR1 is SGHNT and CDR2 is YYREEE (reference sequence). CDR3 coding DNA: TGTGCCAGCAGTCTAGCGGGGGATAGCACAGATACGCAGTATTTT. This translates into CASSLAGDSTDTQYF.

This clone was recorded once. This chain joins TRBV21-1 and TRBJ2-3; the DNA was not used to check the table's D call, TRBD2. TRBV21-1 is a pseudogene locus. The CDR3 length is 13 residues. The CDR3 loop reads CASSRGVQDTQYF. The CDR3 bases are TGTGCCAGCAGTCGGGGGGTCCAAGATACGCAGTATTTT.

This clone was seen more than once but under ten times. This chain links TRBV6-2 or TRBV6-3 with TRBJ1-1; tentative D call: TRBD1 (6 bases). This CDR3 region has 16 residues. CDR1 is MNHEY and CDR2 is SVGEGT in the germline V gene. Trimming took off 0 bases at V and 3 bases at J, with 14 bases between the two ends. CDR3 region: CASSYSIQGLDTEAFF. The CDR3 DNA is TGTGCCAGCAGTTACTCGATTCAGGGGTTGGACACTGAAGCTTTCTTT.

This clone was observed a few times. The chain uses TRBV14 and TRBJ1-6; 10 bases are shared with TRBD1. The V gene's germline CDR1 is SGHDN and CDR2 FVKESK. The CDR3 is made up of 15 amino acids. With V trimmed by 6 bases and J by 8 bases, 7 bases remained unmatched. The chain's CDR3 is CASRRQGAGDSPLHF. The CDR3 DNA reads TGTGCCAGCAGGCGACAGGGGGCGGGTGATTCACCCCTCCACTTT.

The chain employs TRBV6-5 and TRBJ2-5; perhaps TRBD1 as D (5 bases). Per the germline V gene, CDR1 is MNHEY and CDR2 is SVGAGI. There are 13 residues in the CDR3. The V and J ends lost 6 bases and 5 bases respectively, with 13 bases between them. The chain's CDR3 is CASSPPGRETQYF. CDR3 nucleotides: TGTGCCAGCAGCCCGCCAGGGCGTGAGACCCAGTACTTC.

Details on this clone: This sample includes further DNA sequences coding for the same CDR3. V is TRBV28 and J is TRBJ1-5; the D is unclear. Germline CDR1 reads MDHEN; CDR2 reads SYDVKM. This CDR3 is built from 14 residues. The V gene lost 0 bases and the J gene lost 2 bases, with 5 bases spanning the gap. The CDR3 reads CASSLWGGNQPQHF. The CDR3 nucleotides read TGTGCCAGCAGTTTATGGGGAGGCAATCAGCCCCAGCATTTT.

This clone was observed a handful of times. This chain connects TRBV30 to TRBJ2-7, with D possibly matching TRBD2 (5 bases). CDR3 size: 13 residues. Germline V gene data show CDR1 as GTSNPN and CDR2 as SVGIG (reference sequence). The V end was cut by 2 bases, the J end by 5 bases, with 13 bases between. The CDR3 sequence is CAWSSPRRNEQYV. The CDR3 region has the DNA TGTGCCTGGAGTTCGCCGAGGAGGAACGAGCAGTACGTC.

The gene calls are TRBV15 and TRBJ2-7; D might be TRBD1 (5 bases). This CDR3 has 13 amino acids. CDR1 LNHNV and CDR2 YYDKDF come from the germline V gene (reference sequence). The germline V and J ends were trimmed by 5 bases and 1 base, with 9 bases remaining between them. The CDR3 DNA sequence: TGTGCCACCAGCCAAGACAGATCCTACGAGCAGTACTTC. It yields the protein CATSQDRSYEQYF.

The rearrangement uses TRBV9 and TRBJ1-4; D is unresolved. V was trimmed by 3 bases and J by 6 bases, leaving 9 bases between them. This CDR3 spans 13 amino acids. Germline lookup yields CDR1 SGDLS and CDR2 YYNGEE. CDR3 nucleotides: TGTGCCAGCAGCGGCCCTCTATATGAAAAACTGTTTTTT. Translating it yields CASSGPLYEKLFF.

The V and J genes are TRBV28 and TRBJ1-3; D gene ambiguous. From germline, CDR1 is MDHEN and CDR2 SYDVKM. V lost 5 bases and J lost 2, with 10 bases in between. This CDR3 contains 14 residues. The CDR3 bases are TGTGCCAGCAGTCGCCTGGCTCCTGGAAACACCATATATTTT. It yields the protein CASSRLAPGNTIYF.